The subject of this entry is one T cell receptor beta chain. Its antigen is not known. This sample was taken from a study of cytotoxic CD8 clonotypes in ibrutinib-treated CLL. About the research overall: Following a median around twelve months of treatment, with a range of 6 to 36, response samples were taken. Sequencing produced an average of approximately 230,000 productive templates and some 100,000 productive rearrangements per sample.

Study results and caveats: Patients showed higher baseline clonality than age-matched healthy donors, and it tracked circulating CD8+ T-cell counts.

Investigators sourced around 1.9 micrograms of genomic DNA from cryopreserved PBMCs for TCR beta libraries. CDR1 is SGHRS and CDR2 is YFSETQ in the germline V gene. V shed 4 bases and J 9 bases; nucleotides not matched to a gene: 10. This CDR3 has 14 amino acids. Libraries were prepared by immunoSEQ multiplex PCR; TCRdb keeps only in-frame clonotypes and omits some of them. The sample carries about 330,000 clones, roughly two thirds recorded once. Sequencing used PBMCs, obtained after 36 months of ibrutinib treatment. This clonotype was obtained from a human donor with chronic lymphocytic leukemia. The rearrangement links TRBV5-1 to TRBJ2-7, with 10 bases fitting TRBD2. The CDR3 here is CASSILAGSPGQYF. The CDR3 coding sequence is TGCGCCAGCAGCATACTAGCGGGGTCCCCCGGGCAGTACTTC.